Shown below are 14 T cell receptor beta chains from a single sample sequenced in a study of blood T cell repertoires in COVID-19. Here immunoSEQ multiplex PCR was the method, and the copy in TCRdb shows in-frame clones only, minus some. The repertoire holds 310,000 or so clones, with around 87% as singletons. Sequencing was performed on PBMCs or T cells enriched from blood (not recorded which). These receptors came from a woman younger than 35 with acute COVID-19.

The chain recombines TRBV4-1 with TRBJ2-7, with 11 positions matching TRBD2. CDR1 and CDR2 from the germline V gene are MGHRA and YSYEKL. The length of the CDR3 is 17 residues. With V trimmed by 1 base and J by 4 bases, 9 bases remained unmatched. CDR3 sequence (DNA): TGCGCCAGCAGCCAAGTTGGTAGCGGGAGGGCCATGTACGAGCAGTACTTC. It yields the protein CASSQVGSGRAMYEQYF.

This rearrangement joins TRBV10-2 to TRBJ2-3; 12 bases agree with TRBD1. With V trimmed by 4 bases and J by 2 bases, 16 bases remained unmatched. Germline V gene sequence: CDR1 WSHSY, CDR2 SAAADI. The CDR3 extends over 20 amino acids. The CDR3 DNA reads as TGCGCCAGCAGTGTTTGGCCGGGACAGGGGGCGATGTGGCCCACAGATACGCAGTATTTT. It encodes CASSVWPGQGAMWPTDTQYF.

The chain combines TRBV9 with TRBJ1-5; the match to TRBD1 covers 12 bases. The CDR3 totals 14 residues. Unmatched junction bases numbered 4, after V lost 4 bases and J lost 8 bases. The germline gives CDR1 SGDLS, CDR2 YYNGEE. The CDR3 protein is CASSLGTGGEPQHF. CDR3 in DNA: TGTGCCAGCAGCCTAGGGACAGGGGGCGAGCCCCAGCATTTT. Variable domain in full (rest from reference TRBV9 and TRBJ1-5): DSGVTQTPKHLITATGQRVTLRCSPRSGDLSVYWYQQSLDQGLQFLIQYYNGEERAKGNILERFSAQQFPDLHSELNLSSLELGDSALYFCASSLGTGGEPQHFGDGTRLSIL.

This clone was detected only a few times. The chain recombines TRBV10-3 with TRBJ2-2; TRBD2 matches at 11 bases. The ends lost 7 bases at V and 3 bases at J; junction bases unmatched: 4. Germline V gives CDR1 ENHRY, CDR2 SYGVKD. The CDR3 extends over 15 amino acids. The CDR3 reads CAITGGLADTGELFF. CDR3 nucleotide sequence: TGTGCCATCACCGGGGGACTAGCGGACACCGGGGAGCTGTTTTTT.

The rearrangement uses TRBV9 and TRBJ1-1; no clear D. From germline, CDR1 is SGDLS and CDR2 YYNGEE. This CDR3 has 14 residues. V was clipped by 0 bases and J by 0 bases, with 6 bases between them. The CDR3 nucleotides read TGTGCCAGCAGCGTAGGACACCTGAACACTGAAGCTTTCTTT. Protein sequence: CASSVGHLNTEAFF.

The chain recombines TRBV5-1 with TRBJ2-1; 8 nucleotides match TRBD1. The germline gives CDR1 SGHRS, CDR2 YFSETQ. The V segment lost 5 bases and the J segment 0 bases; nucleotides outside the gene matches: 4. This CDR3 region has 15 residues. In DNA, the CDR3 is TGCGCCAGCAGACTCGGACAGGGCTCCTACAATGAGCAGTTCTTC. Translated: CASRLGQGSYNEQFF.

The CDR3 here is CASSRGQTSYEQYF. DNA of the CDR3: TGTGCCAGCAGCCGGGGACAGACCTCCTACGAGCAGTACTTC. The V call is TRBV5-4, the J call TRBJ2-7; the match to TRBD1 covers 7 bases. The germline V gene encodes CDR1 SGHNT and CDR2 YYREEE (reference sequence). The CDR3 loop spans 14 amino acids. V gave up 4 bases and J gave up 0 bases; unmatched junction bases: 4.

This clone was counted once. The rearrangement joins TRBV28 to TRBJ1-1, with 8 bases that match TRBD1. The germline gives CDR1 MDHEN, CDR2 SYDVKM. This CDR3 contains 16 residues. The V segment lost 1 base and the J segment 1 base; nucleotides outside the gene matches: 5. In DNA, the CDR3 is TGTGCCAGCAGTTTATCAGGGGGCGAACGGAACACTGAAGCTTTCTTT. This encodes CASSLSGGERNTEAFF.

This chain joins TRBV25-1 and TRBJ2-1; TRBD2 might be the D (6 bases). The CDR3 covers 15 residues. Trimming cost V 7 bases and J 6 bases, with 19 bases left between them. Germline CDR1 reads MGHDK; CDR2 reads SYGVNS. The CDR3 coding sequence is TGTGCCAGCATCCCTAGGGCTAGCGTTCGCAATGAGCAGTTCTTC. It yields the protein CASIPRASVRNEQFF.

The CDR3 DNA is TGTGCCAGCTCACCAGAGGTCTCTGAAGCTTTCTTT. Its translation is CASSPEVSEAFF. The chain is built from TRBV18 and TRBJ1-1; D gene ambiguous. From germline, CDR1 is KGHSH and CDR2 LQKENI. This CDR3 comprises 12 residues. Trimming left V 2 bases short and J 6 bases short, with 7 bases between. The entire variable domain, with the rest obtained from reference TRBV18 and TRBJ1-1, is as follows: NAGVMQNPRHLVRRRGQEARLRCSPMKGHSHVYWYRQLPEEGLKFMVYLQKENIIDESGMPKERFSAEFPKEGPSILRIQQVVRGDSAAYFCASSPEVSEAFFGQGTRLTVV.

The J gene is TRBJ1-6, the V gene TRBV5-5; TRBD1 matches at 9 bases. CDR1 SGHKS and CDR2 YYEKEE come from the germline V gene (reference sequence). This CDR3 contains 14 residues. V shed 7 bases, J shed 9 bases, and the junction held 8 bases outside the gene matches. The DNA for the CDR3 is TGTGCCAGCCGGCTACAGGGGGCGAGTTCACCCCTCCACTTT. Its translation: CASRLQGASSPLHF. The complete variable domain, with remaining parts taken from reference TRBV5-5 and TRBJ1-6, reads DAGVTQSPTHLIKTRGQQVTLRCSPISGHKSVSWYQQVLGQGPQFIFQYYEKEERGRGNFPDRFSARQFPNYSSELNVNALLLGDSALYLCASRLQGASSPLHFGNGTRLTVT.

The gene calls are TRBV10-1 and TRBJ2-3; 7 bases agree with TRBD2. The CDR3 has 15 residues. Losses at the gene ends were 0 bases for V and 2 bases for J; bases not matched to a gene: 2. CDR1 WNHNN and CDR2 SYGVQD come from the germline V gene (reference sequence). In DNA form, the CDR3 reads TGCGCCAGCAGTGAGTCGAGCGGGACCACAGATACGCAGTATTTT. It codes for CASSESSGTTDTQYF.

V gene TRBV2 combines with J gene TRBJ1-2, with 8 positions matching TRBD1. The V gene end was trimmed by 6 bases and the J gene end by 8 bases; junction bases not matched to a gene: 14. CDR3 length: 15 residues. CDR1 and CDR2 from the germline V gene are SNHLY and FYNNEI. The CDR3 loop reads CASSPPGQGREGYTF. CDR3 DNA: TGTGCCAGCAGCCCCCCTGGACAGGGAAGAGAGGGCTACACCTTC. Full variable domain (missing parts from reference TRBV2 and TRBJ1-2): EPEVTQTPSHQVTQMGQEVILRCVPISNHLYFYWYRQILGQKVEFLVSFYNNEISEKSEIFDDQFSVERPDGSNFTLKIRSTKLEDSAMYFCASSPPGQGREGYTFGSGTRLTVV.

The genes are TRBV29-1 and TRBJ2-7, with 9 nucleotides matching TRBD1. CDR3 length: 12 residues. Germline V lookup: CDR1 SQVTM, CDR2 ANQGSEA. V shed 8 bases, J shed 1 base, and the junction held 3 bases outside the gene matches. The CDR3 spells CSFGTGSYEQYF. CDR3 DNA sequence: TGCAGCTTCGGGACAGGGTCCTACGAGCAGTACTTC.